A single sample is the source of the 24 T cell receptor beta chains below, sequenced in a study of cytomegalovirus exposure and HLA in healthy donors. 13 Jbeta primers and 60 Vbeta primers were used for the PCR. TCRdb keeps only in-frame clones here, not all; method: immunoSEQ multiplex PCR. Altogether around 190,000 clones are present, roughly 80% being singletons, with the ten largest covering 2.9%. Sequencing input: PBMCs. These receptors all stem from a woman aged 25 to 39 in good health and CMV-seronegative.

This clone has only a few counts. This chain connects TRBV29-1 to TRBJ1-1, with a possible D match to TRBD1 (6 bases). Per germline, CDR1 SQVTM and CDR2 ANQGSEA. CDR3 length: 13 residues. The V end was cut by 6 bases, the J end by 2 bases, with 13 bases between. As DNA, the CDR3 is TGCAGCGTAACTGGACAGCCTAACACTGAAGCTTTCTTT. Translating gives CSVTGQPNTEAFF.

The V call is TRBV5-5, the J call TRBJ2-5; D ambiguous. Germline CDR1 and CDR2: SGHKS and YYEKEE (reference sequence). V was cut by 4 bases and J by 2 bases, with 15 bases left in between. This CDR3 region has 15 residues. CDR3: CASSRYWSLQETQYF. The CDR3, as DNA: TGTGCCAGCAGCAGATACTGGAGCTTGCAAGAGACCCAGTACTTC.

The CDR3 protein is CASSRTDSREQYF. CDR3 DNA: TGTGCCAGCTCCCGGACAGATTCGCGCGAGCAGTACTTC. The V call is TRBV7-9, the J call TRBJ2-7; D may be TRBD1 (6 bases). This CDR3 has 13 residues. Germline-derived CDR1 and CDR2 are SEHNR and FQNEAQ (reference sequence). V was pared by 8 bases and J by 6 bases, with 17 bases between. Based on the CDR3 plus reference TRBV7-9 and TRBJ2-7, the full variable domain is DTGVSQNPRHKITKRGQNVTFRCDPISEHNRLYWYRQTLGQGPEFLTYFQNEAQLEKSRLLSDRFSAERPKGSFSTLEIQRTEQGDSAMYLCASSRTDSREQYFGPGTRLTVT.

The chain links TRBV28 to TRBJ2-1; the match to TRBD2 covers 8 bases. Germline lookup yields CDR1 MDHEN and CDR2 SYDVKM. This CDR3 has 15 residues. V was pared by 3 bases and J by 5 bases, with 6 bases of the junction left unmatched. The DNA for the CDR3 is TGTGCCAGCAGTTTCGGGGGGGGCGGAAACAATGAGCAGTTCTTC. This translates into CASSFGGGGNNEQFF.

The chain combines TRBV11-3 with TRBJ2-7, with D possibly matching TRBD2 (6 bases). The CDR3 spans 13 residues. V shed 1 base and J shed 6 bases, with 10 bases lying between them. Germline V CDR1 and CDR2: SGHNT, YENEEA. The CDR3 DNA sequence: TGTGCCAGCAGCTTAGGTCGCGGGACCGAGCAGTACTTC. Residues: CASSLGRGTEQYF.

The chain is built from TRBV9 and TRBJ2-6; D gene ambiguous. CDR3 length equals 16 residues. CDR1 is SGDLS, CDR2 YYNGEE, per germline. Between the trimmed V and J ends, which lost 0 bases and 1 base, there was a span of 8 bases. DNA of the CDR3: TGTGCCAGCAGCGTAGCGGCGGATTCTGGGGCCAACGTCCTGACTTTC. This codes for CASSVAADSGANVLTF.

The CDR3 region is CASKRVLSGDFYGYTF. CDR3 DNA sequence: TGCGCCAGCAAGAGGGTATTGTCAGGTGACTTCTATGGCTACACCTTC. The gene calls are TRBV5-1 and TRBJ1-2; D gene uncertain. V was shortened by 6 bases and J by 4 bases, with 22 bases between the two germline ends. Germline loops: CDR1 SGHRS, CDR2 YFSETQ. The length of the CDR3 is 16 residues.

This clone was recorded only once. This rearrangement joins TRBV7-9 to TRBJ2-3; TRBD2 agrees at 12 bases. The germline gives CDR1 SEHNR, CDR2 FQNEAQ (reference sequence). The CDR3 runs to 16 residues. J lost 5 bases, V lost 2 bases, and 5 bases had no gene match. CDR3 amino acids: CASSLRLAGVIDTQYF. DNA of the CDR3: TGTGCCAGCAGCTTAAGACTAGCGGGAGTGATAGATACGCAGTATTTT. The variable domain in full, completed from reference TRBV7-9 and TRBJ2-3, reads DTGVSQNPRHKITKRGQNVTFRCDPISEHNRLYWYRQTLGQGPEFLTYFQNEAQLEKSRLLSDRFSAERPKGSFSTLEIQRTEQGDSAMYLCASSLRLAGVIDTQYFGPGTRLTVL.

Note on this clone: The junction departs from germline at one end; a sequencing error may be responsible. The genes are TRBV6-5 and TRBJ1-2; 10 bases match TRBD1. The CDR3 totals 15 residues. Germline V gives CDR1 MNHEY, CDR2 SVGAGI. In DNA, the CDR3 is TGTGCCAGCAGAAAGTCCGGGACAGGGGCCTATGGCTACCCCTTC. Translating it yields CASRKSGTGAYGYPF.

V and J are TRBV18 and TRBJ1-2, with TRBD1 as a possible D gene (6 bases). Trimming cost V 3 bases and J 8 bases, with 19 bases left between them. Germline V gene sequence: CDR1 KGHSH, CDR2 LQKENI. CDR3 size: 15 residues. CDR3: CASSPGQPYGPGYTF. CDR3 DNA sequence: TGTGCCAGCTCACCCGGACAGCCATACGGCCCCGGCTACACCTTC.

The chain joins TRBV30 to TRBJ2-6; TRBD1 matches 8 bases. Germline V gene lookup returns CDR1 GTSNPN and CDR2 SVGIG (reference sequence). Trimming took 1 base from V and 3 from J; bases not matched to a gene: 8. This CDR3 has 17 amino acids. CDR3 nucleotide sequence: TGTGCCTGGAGTGATTTGGCAGGGGGCTTTGGGGCCAACGTCCTGACTTTC. This sequence encodes CAWSDLAGGFGANVLTF.

V is TRBV19 and J is TRBJ1-2, with D unresolved. The V gene lost 2 bases and the J gene lost 3 bases, with 7 bases spanning the gap. The CDR3 runs to 13 residues. Germline V lookup: CDR1 LNHDA, CDR2 SQIVND (reference sequence). As DNA, the CDR3 is TGTGCCAGTAGTATACAGTTGGACTATGGCTACACCTTC. Translated: CASSIQLDYGYTF.

The chain recombines TRBV11-3 with TRBJ2-7; the match to TRBD2 covers 8 bases. With V trimmed by 4 bases and J by 7 bases, 12 bases remained unmatched. There are 15 residues in the CDR3. From germline, CDR1 is SGHNT and CDR2 YENEEA. The CDR3 spells CASSSGTRGFWEQYF. The CDR3 DNA sequence: TGTGCCAGCAGCTCCGGGACTAGGGGTTTTTGGGAGCAGTACTTC.

This clone showed up just once. The CDR3 DNA is TGTGCCAGCAGCTGGACAGCGAAGGAGGAAAAACTGTTTTTT. Its protein product is CASSWTAKEEKLFF. The chain couples TRBV7-9 to TRBJ1-4; the D gene is possibly TRBD1 (6 bases). Trimming shortened V by 4 bases and J by 8 bases, and 14 bases separated the two germline ends. The germline V gene has CDR1 SEHNR and CDR2 FQNEAQ (reference sequence). This CDR3 comprises 14 residues.

The CDR3 spells CASSYDGRAQDTQYF. The DNA for the CDR3 is TGTGCCAGCAGTTACGATGGCAGGGCCCAAGATACGCAGTATTTT. The chain uses TRBV6-5 and TRBJ2-3, with a tentative D call TRBD1 (5 bases). The germline V and J ends were trimmed by 2 bases and 5 bases, with 14 bases remaining between them. In germline, CDR1 is MNHEY, CDR2 SVGAGI. The CDR3 length is 15 residues.

This chain uses TRBV4-1 with TRBJ2-7, with 10 bases matching TRBD1. V trimming: 6 bases; J trimming: 2 bases; junction bases outside the gene matches: 4. CDR1 MGHRA and CDR2 YSYEKL come from the germline V gene. The CDR3 is 14 amino acids. CDR3 residues: CASRTGTGAYEQYF. For the CDR3, the DNA is TGCGCCAGCAGAACCGGGACAGGGGCCTACGAGCAGTACTTC.

This clone was recorded only once. The CDR3 protein is CASSTITGVSGANVLTF. The CDR3 DNA reads as TGTGCCAGTAGTACAATTACAGGGGTCTCTGGGGCCAACGTCCTGACTTTC. The V gene is TRBV19, the J gene TRBJ2-6; 7 bases fit TRBD1. V dropped 4 bases and J dropped 0; count of bases not matched to a gene: 6. The CDR3 has 17 amino acids. CDR1 is LNHDA and CDR2 is SQIVND in the germline V gene (reference sequence).

The rearrangement joins TRBV5-5 to TRBJ2-5; 8 nucleotides line up with TRBD1. The CDR3 runs 14 residues. J gave up 2 bases and V 4 bases, and 4 bases lay outside the gene matches. Germline CDR1 reads SGHKS; CDR2 reads YYEKEE (reference sequence). Here the CDR3 DNA reads TGTGCCAGCAGCGAACAGGGGGGTCAAGAGACCCAGTACTTC. This codes for CASSEQGGQETQYF. Together with reference TRBV5-5 and TRBJ2-5, the CDR3 gives the full variable domain: DAGVTQSPTHLIKTRGQQVTLRCSPISGHKSVSWYQQVLGQGPQFIFQYYEKEERGRGNFPDRFSARQFPNYSSELNVNALLLGDSALYLCASSEQGGQETQYFGPGTRLLVL.

V gene TRBV30 combines with J gene TRBJ2-1, with TRBD2 identical over 13 bases. Trimming cost V 2 bases and J 6 bases; bases outside gene matches: 1. The germline CDR1 and CDR2 sequences are GTSNPN and SVGIG (reference sequence). This CDR3 has 14 amino acids. CDR3 DNA: TGTGCCTGGAGTACTAGCGGGGGGGGCAATGAGCAGTTCTTC. Its translation: CAWSTSGGGNEQFF.

The V call is TRBV5-1, the J call TRBJ1-4; TRBD1 matches 10 bases. The V gene's germline CDR1 is SGHRS and CDR2 YFSETQ. V gave up 4 bases and J gave up 4 bases; unmatched junction bases: 13. The length of the CDR3 is 18 residues. The CDR3 nucleotides read TGCGCCAGCAGCGAGGACAGGGGGTTGCGGTCAATTAATGAAAAACTGTTTTTT. Protein product: CASSEDRGLRSINEKLFF.

J is TRBJ2-1 and V is TRBV6-1; perhaps TRBD2 as D (6 bases). The germline V and J ends were trimmed by 0 bases and 4 bases, with 10 bases remaining between them. Germline assignment: CDR1 MNHNS and CDR2 SASEGT. This CDR3 region has 15 residues. CDR3 sequence: CASSEARGLYNEQFF. The DNA of the CDR3 is TGTGCCAGCAGTGAAGCGCGGGGCTTGTACAATGAGCAGTTCTTC.

Only a few counts were recorded for this clone. This chain uses TRBV6-4 with TRBJ1-1; TRBD1 aligns across 12 bases. The germline V gene encodes CDR1 MRHNA and CDR2 SNTAGT. The V gene end was trimmed by 6 bases and the J gene end by 10 bases; junction bases not matched to a gene: 6. The CDR3 has 13 amino acids. The CDR3 DNA sequence: TGTGCCAGCAGCGACGGGGACAGGGGGCGAGCTTTCTTT. This sequence encodes CASSDGDRGRAFF.

The chain combines TRBV15 with TRBJ2-2; 8 positions match TRBD1. This CDR3 has 17 residues. J was trimmed by 1 base and V by 0 bases; bases with no gene match: 4. Germline CDR1 reads LNHNV; CDR2 reads YYDKDF (reference sequence). The CDR3 sequence: CATSRDLGTGNTGELFF. CDR3 in DNA: TGTGCCACCAGCAGAGATCTTGGGACAGGGAACACCGGGGAGCTGTTTTTT.

In its sample, this clone was seen once. The chain employs TRBV7-9 and TRBJ2-1; tentatively, D is TRBD1 (6 bases). The CDR3 has 17 residues. The germline V and J ends were trimmed by 1 base and 4 bases, with 17 bases remaining between them. CDR1 is SEHNR, CDR2 FQNEAQ, per germline (reference sequence). CDR3 DNA sequence: TGTGCCAGCAGCTTAGATCCCGCCCGGGACATATACAATGAGCAGTTCTTC. It specifies CASSLDPARDIYNEQFF.